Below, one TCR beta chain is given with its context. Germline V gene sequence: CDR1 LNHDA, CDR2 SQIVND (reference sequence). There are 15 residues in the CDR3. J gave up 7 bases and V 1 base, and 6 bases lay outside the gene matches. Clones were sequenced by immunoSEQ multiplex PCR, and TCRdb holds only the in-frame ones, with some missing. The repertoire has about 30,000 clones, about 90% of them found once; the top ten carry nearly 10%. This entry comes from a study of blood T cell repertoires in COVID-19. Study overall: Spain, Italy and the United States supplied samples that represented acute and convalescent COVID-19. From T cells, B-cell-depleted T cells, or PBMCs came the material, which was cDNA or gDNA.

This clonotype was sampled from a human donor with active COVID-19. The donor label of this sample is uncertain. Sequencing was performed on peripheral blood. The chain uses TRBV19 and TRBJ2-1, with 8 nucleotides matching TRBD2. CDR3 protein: CASSIVGASGNEQFF. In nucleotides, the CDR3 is TGTGCCAGTAGTATAGTAGGTGCTAGCGGGAATGAGCAGTTCTTC.